The rows below give T cell receptor beta chains drawn from one sample of a study of blood T cell repertoires in COVID-19. Libraries were prepared by immunoSEQ multiplex PCR; TCRdb keeps only in-frame clonotypes and omits some of them. Of 250,000 or so clones listed, approximately 83% are singletons. Sequencing was performed on peripheral blood. These receptors originate from a man in his thirties or forties who had recovered from COVID-19. Each CDR3 is given with its conserved first and last residue. A D gene is named only where the DNA matches it firmly. Rows may omit the clone size; those that give it use once, few, many or a size class.

size: NA
V: TRBV5-1
D: NA
length: 14
J: TRBJ2-5
CDR3: CASNVGQPQETQYF
DNA: TGCGCCAGCAACGTCGGACAGCCTCAAGAGACCCAGTACTTC

size: NA
V: TRBV5-1
D: TRBD2
length: 13
J: TRBJ2-7
CDR3: CASSLSGAYEQYF
DNA: TGCGCCAGCAGCTTAAGCGGGGCCTACGAGCAGTACTTC

size: NA
V: TRBV10-2
D: TRBD1
length: 17
J: TRBJ2-6
CDR3: CASTAGTGVSGANVLTF
DNA: TGCGCCAGCACCGCCGGGACAGGTGTTTCTGGGGCCAACGTCCTGACTTTC

size: NA
V: TRBV2
D: TRBD2
length: 13
J: TRBJ2-1
CDR3: CATTASGGGEQFF
DNA: TGTGCCACCACGGCTAGCGGGGGTGGTGAGCAGTTCTTC

size: NA
V: TRBV6-5
D: TRBD1
length: 15
J: TRBJ1-2
CDR3: CASRSIEGAGYGYTF
DNA: TGTGCCAGCAGATCCATTGAGGGGGCGGGGTATGGCTACACCTTC

size: many
V: TRBV2
D: TRBD1
length: 14
J: TRBJ1-2
CDR3: CASSVGQGGYGYTF
DNA: TGTGCCAGCAGTGTCGGACAGGGTGGCTATGGCTACACCTTC

size: NA
V: TRBV25-1
D: NA
length: 14
J: TRBJ2-7
CDR3: CASSELAVSYEQYF
DNA: TGTGCCAGCAGTGAATTGGCAGTCTCCTACGAGCAGTACTTC

size: NA
V: TRBV2
D: NA
length: 15
J: TRBJ2-7
CDR3: CASSEAETYRVEQYF
DNA: TGTGCCAGCAGTGAAGCTGAGACCTACAGGGTCGAGCAGTACTTC

size: NA
V: TRBV29-1
D: TRBD2
length: 15
J: TRBJ2-1
CDR3: CSVKAGGNSYNEQFF
DNA: TGCAGCGTTAAAGCGGGGGGTAACTCCTACAATGAGCAGTTCTTC

size: NA
V: TRBV6-5
D: TRBD2
length: 15
J: TRBJ2-3
CDR3: CASSYVLAGPDTQYF
DNA: TGTGCCAGCAGTTACGTCCTAGCGGGGCCAGATACGCAGTATTTT

size: NA
V: TRBV5-1
D: TRBD1
length: 15
J: TRBJ2-3
CDR3: CASLVQGESTDTQYF
DNA: TGCGCCAGCCTGGTACAGGGGGAAAGCACAGATACGCAGTATTTT

size: NA
V: TRBV4-2
D: TRBD1
length: 15
J: TRBJ2-3
CDR3: CASSSDRVGTDTQYF
DNA: TGTGCCAGCAGCTCCGACAGGGTTGGCACAGATACGCAGTATTTT

size: NA
V: TRBV5-1
D: NA
length: 13
J: TRBJ2-1
CDR3: CASSLEGVGEQFF
DNA: TGCGCCAGCAGCCTGGAGGGAGTTGGTGAGCAGTTCTTC

size: NA
V: TRBV27
D: TRBD1
length: 17
J: TRBJ1-6
CDR3: CASSLLEQGIEYSPLHF
DNA: TGTGCCAGCAGTTTATTGGAACAGGGGATTGAATATTCACCCCTCCACTTT

size: few
V: TRBV20-1
D: TRBD2
length: 15
J: TRBJ2-1
CDR3: CSASPGTSGYNEQFF
DNA: TGCAGTGCTAGTCCCGGGACTAGCGGATACAATGAGCAGTTCTTC

size: NA
V: TRBV3-1/TRBV3-2
D: NA
length: 19
J: TRBJ2-3
CDR3: CASSQEGWDVLRDTDTQYF
DNA: TGTGCCAGCAGCCAAGAGGGTTGGGATGTTCTGCGGGATACAGATACGCAGTATTTT

size: NA
V: TRBV7-9
D: NA
length: 11
J: TRBJ1-4
CDR3: CASSLQEKLFF
DNA: TGTGCCAGCAGCCTCCAGGAAAAACTGTTTTTT

size: NA
V: TRBV7-9
D: NA
length: 12
J: TRBJ1-2
CDR3: CASYIQDTSYTF
DNA: TGTGCCAGCTATATTCAGGACACCAGCTACACCTTC

size: NA
V: TRBV4-1
D: NA
length: 16
J: TRBJ1-5
CDR3: CASSADSLSANQPQHF
DNA: TGCGCCAGCAGCGCGGACAGCCTTTCCGCAAATCAGCCCCAGCATTTT

size: NA
V: TRBV4-1
D: NA
length: 15
J: TRBJ2-2
CDR3: CASSQGQLNTGELFF
DNA: TGCGCCAGCAGCCAAGGACAGCTGAACACCGGGGAGCTGTTTTTT

size: NA
V: TRBV29-1
D: TRBD1
length: 14
J: TRBJ1-1
CDR3: CSVLQTGGYPEAFF
DNA: TGCAGCGTCCTCCAAACAGGGGGATACCCGGAAGCTTTCTTT

size: NA
V: TRBV6-1
D: TRBD1
length: 16
J: TRBJ1-3
CDR3: CASSARQGADGNTIYF
DNA: TGTGCCAGCAGTGCCCGGCAGGGGGCCGATGGAAACACCATATATTTT

size: NA
V: TRBV24-1
D: NA
length: 14
J: TRBJ2-5
CDR3: CATSDAGSQETQYF
DNA: TGTGCCACCAGTGATGCCGGGTCTCAAGAGACCCAGTACTTC

size: NA
V: TRBV6-5
D: NA
length: 14
J: TRBJ1-1
CDR3: CASSYSRGSTEAFF
DNA: TGTGCCAGCAGTTACTCGAGGGGGTCCACTGAAGCTTTCTTT

size: NA
V: TRBV19
D: TRBD1
length: 13
J: TRBJ2-5
CDR3: CASTGQGQETQYF
DNA: TGTGCCAGTACAGGACAGGGACAAGAGACCCAGTACTTC

size: NA
V: TRBV6-5
D: TRBD1
length: 13
J: TRBJ1-5
CDR3: CASGDRVIWAQHF
DNA: TGTGCCAGCGGCGACAGGGTGATTTGGGCCCAGCATTTT

size: NA
V: TRBV2
D: TRBD1
length: 16
J: TRBJ2-5
CDR3: CASSGGTGAKQETQYF
DNA: TGTGCCAGCAGCGGGGGGACAGGGGCGAAACAAGAGACCCAGTACTTC

size: NA
V: TRBV29-1
D: NA
length: 12
J: TRBJ2-3
CDR3: CSVELSTDTQYF
DNA: TGCAGCGTTGAACTTAGCACAGATACGCAGTATTTT

size: NA
V: TRBV7-9
D: TRBD2
length: 15
J: TRBJ2-2
CDR3: CASSSTSGHTGELFF
DNA: TGTGCCAGCAGCTCAACTAGCGGACACACCGGGGAGCTGTTTTTT

size: NA
V: TRBV13
D: NA
length: 12
J: TRBJ2-1
CDR3: CASSPRYDEQFF
DNA: TGTGCCAGCAGCCCCCGTTATGATGAGCAGTTCTTC

size: NA
V: TRBV19
D: NA
length: 16
J: TRBJ1-6
CDR3: CASSLSAAGRLSPLHF
DNA: TGTGCCAGTAGTCTTTCCGCTGCAGGGAGGCTTTCACCCCTCCACTTT

size: NA
V: TRBV9
D: NA
length: 14
J: TRBJ1-6
CDR3: CASSVQGTNSPLHF
DNA: TGTGCCAGCAGCGTACAGGGGACCAATTCACCCCTCCACTTT

size: NA
V: TRBV7-9
D: TRBD1
length: 16
J: TRBJ2-4
CDR3: CASSYRQGAAKNIQYF
DNA: TGTGCCAGCAGCTACAGACAGGGGGCCGCCAAAAACATTCAGTACTTC

size: NA
V: TRBV7-8
D: NA
length: 13
J: TRBJ1-1
CDR3: CASSLVLNTEAFF
DNA: TGTGCCAGCAGCTTAGTCTTGAACACTGAAGCTTTCTTT

size: NA
V: TRBV23-1
D: NA
length: 15
J: TRBJ1-3
CDR3: CASSKARRETDTIYF
DNA: TGCGCCAGCAGTAAAGCCCGCAGGGAAACGGACACCATATATTTT

size: NA
V: TRBV9
D: NA
length: 14
J: TRBJ1-1
CDR3: CASSLRLRNTEAFF
DNA: TGTGCCAGCAGCTTAAGACTCCGGAACACTGAAGCTTTCTTT

size: few
V: TRBV5-1
D: TRBD1
length: 14
J: TRBJ1-5
CDR3: CASSLEGGDQPQHF
DNA: TGCGCCAGCAGCTTGGAAGGGGGCGATCAACCCCAGCATTTT

size: NA
V: TRBV10-3
D: TRBD1
length: 16
J: TRBJ1-2
CDR3: CAIQGAPKALNYGYTF
DNA: TGTGCCATCCAGGGGGCGCCTAAAGCCCTAAACTATGGCTACACCTTC

size: NA
V: TRBV7-6
D: NA
length: 13
J: TRBJ2-3
CDR3: CASSSYRSDTQYF
DNA: TGTGCCAGCAGCTCCTACAGGAGTGATACGCAGTATTTT

size: NA
V: TRBV6-6
D: TRBD1
length: 15
J: TRBJ2-2
CDR3: CASSYSGGITGELFF
DNA: TGTGCCAGCAGTTACTCAGGGGGCATCACCGGGGAGCTGTTTTTT

size: once
V: TRBV10-2
D: NA
length: 13
J: TRBJ1-2
CDR3: CASSERTVEGYTF
DNA: TGCGCCAGCAGTGAGAGGACAGTGGAGGGCTACACCTTC

size: NA
V: TRBV19
D: NA
length: 14
J: TRBJ1-1
CDR3: CASSTGTPNTEAFF
DNA: TGTGCCAGTAGTACAGGGACACCGAACACTGAAGCTTTCTTT

size: once
V: TRBV25-1
D: NA
length: 16
J: TRBJ1-4
CDR3: CASSEALGGVNEKLFF
DNA: TGTGCCAGCAGTGAGGCTCTGGGAGGAGTTAATGAAAAACTGTTTTTT

size: few
V: TRBV29-1
D: TRBD1
length: 16
J: TRBJ2-6
CDR3: CSAGTGEWSGANVLTF
DNA: TGCAGCGCTGGGACAGGGGAATGGTCTGGGGCCAACGTCCTGACTTTC

size: NA
V: TRBV5-1
D: TRBD1
length: 15
J: TRBJ2-4
CDR3: CASSLVGQGSNIQYF
DNA: TGCGCCAGCAGCTTGGTGGGACAGGGGTCAAACATTCAGTACTTC

size: NA
V: TRBV19
D: TRBD1
length: 15
J: TRBJ1-3
CDR3: CASSNTGGSGNTIYF
DNA: TGTGCCAGTAGTAATACAGGGGGCTCTGGAAACACCATATATTTT

size: once
V: TRBV19
D: NA
length: 15
J: TRBJ1-5
CDR3: CASSTQGYSNQPQHF
DNA: TGTGCCAGTTCTACACAGGGCTATAGCAATCAGCCCCAGCATTTT

size: NA
V: TRBV19
D: NA
length: 15
J: TRBJ1-1
CDR3: CASSMGGIWNTEAFF
DNA: TGTGCCAGTAGCATGGGAGGGATCTGGAACACTGAAGCTTTCTTT

size: NA
V: TRBV19
D: NA
length: 16
J: TRBJ1-5
CDR3: CASSSGVLSINQPQHF
DNA: TGTGCCAGTAGTAGCGGGGTTCTTTCGATCAATCAGCCCCAGCATTTT

size: once
V: TRBV7-2
D: TRBD1
length: 16
J: TRBJ2-5
CDR3: CASSLMGTGVQETQYF
DNA: TGTGCCAGCAGCTTAATGGGGACAGGGGTCCAAGAGACCCAGTACTTC

size: NA
V: TRBV7-9
D: NA
length: 16
J: TRBJ1-4
CDR3: CASSLPRGGTNEKLFF
DNA: TGTGCCAGCAGCTTACCTAGAGGGGGAACTAATGAAAAACTGTTTTTT

size: few
V: TRBV10-3
D: NA
length: 15
J: TRBJ1-2
CDR3: CAISEGREYNYGYTF
DNA: TGTGCCATCAGTGAGGGTCGAGAGTATAACTATGGCTACACCTTC

size: NA
V: TRBV4-2
D: NA
length: 14
J: TRBJ1-4
CDR3: CASSLQGSNEKLFF
DNA: TGTGCCAGCAGCCTCCAGGGCAGTAATGAAAAACTGTTTTTT

size: NA
V: TRBV6-4
D: NA
length: 13
J: TRBJ1-1
CDR3: CASSDREGDKAFF
DNA: TGTGCCAGCAGTGATAGGGAGGGGGATAAAGCTTTCTTT